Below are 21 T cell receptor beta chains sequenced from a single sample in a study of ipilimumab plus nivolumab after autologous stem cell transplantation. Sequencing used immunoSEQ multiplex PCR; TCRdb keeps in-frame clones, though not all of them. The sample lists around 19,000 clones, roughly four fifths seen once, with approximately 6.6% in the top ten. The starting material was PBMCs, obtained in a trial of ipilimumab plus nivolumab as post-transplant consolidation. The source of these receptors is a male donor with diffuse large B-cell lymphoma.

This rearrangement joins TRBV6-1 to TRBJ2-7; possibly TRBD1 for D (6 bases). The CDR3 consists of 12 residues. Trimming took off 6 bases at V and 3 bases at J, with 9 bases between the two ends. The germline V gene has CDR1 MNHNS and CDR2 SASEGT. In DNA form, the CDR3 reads TGTGCCAGCAGAAAGGACAGCTACGAGCAGTACTTC. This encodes CASRKDSYEQYF.

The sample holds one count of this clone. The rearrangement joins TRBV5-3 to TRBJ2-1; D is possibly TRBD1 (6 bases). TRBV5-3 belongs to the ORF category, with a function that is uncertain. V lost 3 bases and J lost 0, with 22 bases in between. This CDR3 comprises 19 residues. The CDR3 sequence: CARSSPGDSQRSSYNEQFF. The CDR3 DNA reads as TGTGCCAGAAGCTCTCCAGGGGATTCTCAACGGAGCTCCTACAATGAGCAGTTCTTC.

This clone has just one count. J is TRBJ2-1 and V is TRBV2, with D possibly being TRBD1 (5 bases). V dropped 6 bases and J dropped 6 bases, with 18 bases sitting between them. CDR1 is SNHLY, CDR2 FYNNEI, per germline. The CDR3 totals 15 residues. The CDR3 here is CASSQNRGPLNEQFF. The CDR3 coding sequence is TGTGCCAGCAGCCAAAATAGGGGCCCTCTCAATGAGCAGTTCTTC.

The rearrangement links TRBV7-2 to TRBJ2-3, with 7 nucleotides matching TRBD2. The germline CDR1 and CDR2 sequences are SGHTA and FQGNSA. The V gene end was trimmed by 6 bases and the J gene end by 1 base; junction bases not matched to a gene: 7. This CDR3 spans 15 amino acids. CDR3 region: CASRPNRGGTDTQYF. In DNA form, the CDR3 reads TGTGCCAGCAGGCCCAACCGGGGGGGCACAGATACGCAGTATTTT.

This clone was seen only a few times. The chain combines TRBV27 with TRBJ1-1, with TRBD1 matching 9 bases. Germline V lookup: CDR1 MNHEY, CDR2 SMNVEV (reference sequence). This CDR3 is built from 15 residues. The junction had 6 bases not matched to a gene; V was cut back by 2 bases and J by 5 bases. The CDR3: CASSLRTGVGTEAFF. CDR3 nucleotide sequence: TGTGCCAGCAGTTTACGGACAGGGGTGGGTACTGAAGCTTTCTTT.

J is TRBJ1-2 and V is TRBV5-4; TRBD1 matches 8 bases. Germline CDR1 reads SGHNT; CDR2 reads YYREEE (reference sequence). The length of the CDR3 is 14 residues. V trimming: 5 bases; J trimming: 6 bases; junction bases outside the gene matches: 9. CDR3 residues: CASSPQGAQNGYTF. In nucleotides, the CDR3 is TGTGCCAGCAGTCCCCAGGGGGCGCAAAATGGCTACACCTTC. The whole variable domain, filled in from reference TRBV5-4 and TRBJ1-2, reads ETGVTQSPTHLIKTRGQQVTLRCSSQSGHNTVSWYQQALGQGPQFIFQYYREEENGRGNFPPRFSGLQFPNYSSELNVNALELDDSALYLCASSPQGAQNGYTFGSGTRLTVV.

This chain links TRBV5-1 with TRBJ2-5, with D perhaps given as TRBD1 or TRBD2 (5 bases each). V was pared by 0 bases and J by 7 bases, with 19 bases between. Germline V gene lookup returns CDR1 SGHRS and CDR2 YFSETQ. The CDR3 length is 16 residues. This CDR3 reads CASSLALGEGSGTQYF. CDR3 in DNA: TGCGCCAGCAGCTTGGCTCTAGGCGAGGGGTCCGGGACCCAGTACTTC. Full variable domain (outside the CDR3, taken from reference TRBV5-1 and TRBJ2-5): KAGVTQTPRYLIKTRGQQVTLSCSPISGHRSVSWYQQTPGQGLQFLFEYFSETQRNKGNFPGRFSGRQFSNSRSEMNVSTLELGDSALYLCASSLALGEGSGTQYFGPGTRLLVL.

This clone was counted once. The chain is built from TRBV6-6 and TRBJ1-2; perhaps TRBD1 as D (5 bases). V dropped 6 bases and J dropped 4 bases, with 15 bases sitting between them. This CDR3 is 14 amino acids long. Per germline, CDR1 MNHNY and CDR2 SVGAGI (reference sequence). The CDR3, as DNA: TGTGCCAGCAGCCGGGGTGGGGGTTCCTATGGCTACACCTTC. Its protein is CASSRGGGSYGYTF.

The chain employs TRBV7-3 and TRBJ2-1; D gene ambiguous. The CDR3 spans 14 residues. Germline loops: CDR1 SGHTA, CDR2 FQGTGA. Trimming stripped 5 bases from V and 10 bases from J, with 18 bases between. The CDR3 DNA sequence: TGTGCCAGCAGCCCACCAGGACCGGCCAGAGAGCAGTTCTTC. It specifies CASSPPGPAREQFF. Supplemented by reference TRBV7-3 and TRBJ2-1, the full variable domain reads GAGVSQTPSNKVTEKGKYVELRCDPISGHTALYWYRQSLGQGPEFLIYFQGTGAADDSGLPNDRFFAVRPEGSVSTLKIQRTERGDSAVYLCASSPPGPAREQFFGPGTRLTVL.

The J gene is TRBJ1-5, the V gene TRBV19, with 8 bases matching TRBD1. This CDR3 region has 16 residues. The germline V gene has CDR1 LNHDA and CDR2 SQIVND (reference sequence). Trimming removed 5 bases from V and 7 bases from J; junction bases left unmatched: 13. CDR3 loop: CASSPAPVTGVQPQHF. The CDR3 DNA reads TGTGCCAGTAGTCCCGCCCCAGTGACAGGGGTCCAGCCCCAGCATTTT. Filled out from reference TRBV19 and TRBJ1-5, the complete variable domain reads DGGITQSPKYLFRKEGQNVTLSCEQNLNHDAMYWYRQDPGQGLRLIYYSQIVNDFQKGDIAEGYSVSREKKESFPLTVTSAQKNPTAFYLCASSPAPVTGVQPQHFGDGTRLSIL.

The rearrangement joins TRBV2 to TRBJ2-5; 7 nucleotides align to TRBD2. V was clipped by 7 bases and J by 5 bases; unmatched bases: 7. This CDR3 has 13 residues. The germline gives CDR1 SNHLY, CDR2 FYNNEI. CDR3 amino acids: CASNPGLSETQYF. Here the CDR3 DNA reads TGTGCCAGCAACCCGGGACTATCGGAGACCCAGTACTTC.

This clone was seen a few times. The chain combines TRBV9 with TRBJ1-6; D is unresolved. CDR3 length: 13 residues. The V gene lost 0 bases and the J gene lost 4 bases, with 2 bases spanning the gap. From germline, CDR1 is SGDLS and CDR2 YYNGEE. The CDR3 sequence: CASSVEYNSPLHF. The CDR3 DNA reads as TGTGCCAGCAGCGTAGAGTATAATTCACCCCTCCACTTT.

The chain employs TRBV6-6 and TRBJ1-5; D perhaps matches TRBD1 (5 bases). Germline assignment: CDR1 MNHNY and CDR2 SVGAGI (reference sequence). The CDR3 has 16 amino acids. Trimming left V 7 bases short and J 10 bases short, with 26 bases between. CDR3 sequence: CASTDDRGEGIKPQHF. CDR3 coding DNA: TGTGCCAGCACCGACGATAGGGGAGAAGGAATCAAACCCCAGCATTTT.

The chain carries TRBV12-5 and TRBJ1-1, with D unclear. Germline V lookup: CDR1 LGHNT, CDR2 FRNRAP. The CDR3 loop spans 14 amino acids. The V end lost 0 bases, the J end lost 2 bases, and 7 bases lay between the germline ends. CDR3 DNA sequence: TGTGCTAGTGGTTTGGTACAGTTTAACACTGAAGCTTTCTTT. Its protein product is CASGLVQFNTEAFF.

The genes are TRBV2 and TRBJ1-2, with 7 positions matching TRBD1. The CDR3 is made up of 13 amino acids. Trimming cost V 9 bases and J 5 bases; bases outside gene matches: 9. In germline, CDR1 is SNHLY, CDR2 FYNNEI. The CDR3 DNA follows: TGTGCCAGTAGGGCAGGGGGTACATATGGCTACACCTTC. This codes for CASRAGGTYGYTF.

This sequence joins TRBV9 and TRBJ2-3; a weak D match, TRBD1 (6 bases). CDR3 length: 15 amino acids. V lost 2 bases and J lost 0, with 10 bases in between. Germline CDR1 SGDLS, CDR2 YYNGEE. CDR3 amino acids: CASSVDSSSTDTQYF. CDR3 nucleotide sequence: TGTGCCAGCAGCGTGGACAGCTCTAGCACAGATACGCAGTATTTT.

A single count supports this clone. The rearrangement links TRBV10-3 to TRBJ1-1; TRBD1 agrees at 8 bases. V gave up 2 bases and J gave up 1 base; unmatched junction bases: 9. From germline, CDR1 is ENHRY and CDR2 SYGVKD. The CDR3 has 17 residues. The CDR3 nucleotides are TGTGCCATCAGTGAGAGGTCGGCAGGGGGCGAGAACACTGAAGCTTTCTTT. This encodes CAISERSAGGENTEAFF.

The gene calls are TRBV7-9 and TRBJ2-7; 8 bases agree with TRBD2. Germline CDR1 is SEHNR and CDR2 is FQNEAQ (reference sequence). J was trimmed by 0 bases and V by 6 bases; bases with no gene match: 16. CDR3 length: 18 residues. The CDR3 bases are TGTGCCAGCAGTGAAAATCACCCACTAGCGGAGAGCTCCTACGAGCAGTACTTC. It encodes CASSENHPLAESSYEQYF.

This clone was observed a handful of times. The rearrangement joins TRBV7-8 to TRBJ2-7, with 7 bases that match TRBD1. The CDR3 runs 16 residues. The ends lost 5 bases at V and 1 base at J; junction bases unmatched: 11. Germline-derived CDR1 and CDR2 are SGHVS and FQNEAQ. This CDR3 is CASSTPRAGGSYEQYF. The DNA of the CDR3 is TGTGCCAGCAGCACCCCTCGGGCAGGGGGTTCCTACGAGCAGTACTTC. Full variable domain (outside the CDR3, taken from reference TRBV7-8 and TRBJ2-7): GAGVSQSPRYKVAKRGQDVALRCDPISGHVSLFWYQQALGQGPEFLTYFQNEAQLDKSGLPSDRFFAERPEGSVSTLKIQRTQQEDSAVYLCASSTPRAGGSYEQYFGPGTRLTVT.

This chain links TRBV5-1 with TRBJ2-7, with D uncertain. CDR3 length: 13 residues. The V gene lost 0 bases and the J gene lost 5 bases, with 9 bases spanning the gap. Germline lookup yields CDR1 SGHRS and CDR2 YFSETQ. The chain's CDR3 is CASSLGFGDEQYF. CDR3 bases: TGCGCCAGCAGCTTGGGTTTTGGCGACGAGCAGTACTTC.

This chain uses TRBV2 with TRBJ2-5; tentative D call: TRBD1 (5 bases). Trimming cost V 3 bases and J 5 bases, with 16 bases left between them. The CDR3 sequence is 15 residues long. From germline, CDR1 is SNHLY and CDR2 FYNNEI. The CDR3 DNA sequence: TGTGCCAGCAGTGATTTTCAGGGCAAGTACGAGACCCAGTACTTC. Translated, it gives CASSDFQGKYETQYF. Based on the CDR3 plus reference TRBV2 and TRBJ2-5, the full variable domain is EPEVTQTPSHQVTQMGQEVILRCVPISNHLYFYWYRQILGQKVEFLVSFYNNEISEKSEIFDDQFSVERPDGSNFTLKIRSTKLEDSAMYFCASSDFQGKYETQYFGPGTRLLVL.